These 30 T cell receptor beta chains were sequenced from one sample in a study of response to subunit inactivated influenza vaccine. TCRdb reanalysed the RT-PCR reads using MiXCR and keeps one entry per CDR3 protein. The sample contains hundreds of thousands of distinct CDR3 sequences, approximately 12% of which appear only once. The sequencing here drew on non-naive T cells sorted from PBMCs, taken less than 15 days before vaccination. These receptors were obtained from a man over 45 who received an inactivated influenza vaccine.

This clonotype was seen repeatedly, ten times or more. The CDR3 here is CASSPSGERTDTQYF. For the CDR3, the DNA is TGTGCCAGTTCCCCCTCGGGGGAACGCACAGATACGCAGTATTTT. The chain links TRBV6-4 to TRBJ2-3; maybe TRBD2 (6 bases). This CDR3 has 15 amino acids. Trimming left V 9 bases short and J 1 base short, with 17 bases between. In germline, CDR1 is MRHNA, CDR2 SNTAGT.

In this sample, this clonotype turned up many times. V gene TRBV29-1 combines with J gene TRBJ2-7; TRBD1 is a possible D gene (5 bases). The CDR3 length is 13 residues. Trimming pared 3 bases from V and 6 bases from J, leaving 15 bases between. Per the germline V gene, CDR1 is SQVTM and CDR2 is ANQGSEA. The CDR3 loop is CSVEQGRPSEQYF. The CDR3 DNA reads TGCAGCGTTGAGCAGGGTCGTCCCTCCGAGCAGTACTTC.

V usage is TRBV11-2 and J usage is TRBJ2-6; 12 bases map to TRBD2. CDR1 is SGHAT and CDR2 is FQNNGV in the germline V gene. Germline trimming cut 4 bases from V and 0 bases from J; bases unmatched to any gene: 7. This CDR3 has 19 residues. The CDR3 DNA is TGTGCCAGCAGCTACCAGACTAGCGGGAGAGCCTCTGGGGCCAACGTCCTGACTTTC. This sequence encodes CASSYQTSGRASGANVLTF.

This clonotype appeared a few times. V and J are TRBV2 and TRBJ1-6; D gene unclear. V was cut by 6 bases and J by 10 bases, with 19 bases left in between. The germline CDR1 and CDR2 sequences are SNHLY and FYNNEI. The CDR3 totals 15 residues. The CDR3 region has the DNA TGTGCCAGCAGGAGGCCCGACCCAGCTAACTCACCCCTCCACTTT. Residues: CASRRPDPANSPLHF.

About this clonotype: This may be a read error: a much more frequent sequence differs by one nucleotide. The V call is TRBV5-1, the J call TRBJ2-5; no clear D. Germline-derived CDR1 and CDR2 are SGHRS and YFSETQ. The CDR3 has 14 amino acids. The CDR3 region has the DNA TGCGCCAGCAGCTTGGGTAGGAACCACGAGACCCAGTACTTC. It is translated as CASSLGRNHETQYF.

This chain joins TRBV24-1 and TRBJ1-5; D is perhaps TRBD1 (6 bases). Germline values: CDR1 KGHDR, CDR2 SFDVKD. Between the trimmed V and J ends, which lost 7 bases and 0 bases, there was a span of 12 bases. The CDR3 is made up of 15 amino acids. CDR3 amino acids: CATSVAGASNQPQHF. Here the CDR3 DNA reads TGTGCCACCAGCGTAGCAGGGGCTAGCAATCAGCCCCAGCATTTT.

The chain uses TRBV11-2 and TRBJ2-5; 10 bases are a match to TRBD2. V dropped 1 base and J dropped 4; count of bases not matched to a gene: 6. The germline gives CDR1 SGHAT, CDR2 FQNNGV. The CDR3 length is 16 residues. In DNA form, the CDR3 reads TGTGCCAGCAGCTTAGGAGCGGGAGGGCCGGGAGAGACCCAGTACTTC. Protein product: CASSLGAGGPGETQYF. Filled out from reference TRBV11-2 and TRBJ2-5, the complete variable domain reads EAGVAQSPRYKIIEKRQSVAFWCNPISGHATLYWYQQILGQGPKLLIQFQNNGVVDDSQLPKDRFSAERLKGVDSTLKIQPAKLEDSAVYLCASSLGAGGPGETQYFGPGTRLLVL.

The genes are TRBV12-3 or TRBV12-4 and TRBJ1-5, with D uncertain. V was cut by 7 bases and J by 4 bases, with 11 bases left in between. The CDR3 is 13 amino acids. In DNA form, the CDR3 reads TGTGCCAGCAAAAGATCCGGGAATCAGCCCCAGCATTTT. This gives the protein CASKRSGNQPQHF.

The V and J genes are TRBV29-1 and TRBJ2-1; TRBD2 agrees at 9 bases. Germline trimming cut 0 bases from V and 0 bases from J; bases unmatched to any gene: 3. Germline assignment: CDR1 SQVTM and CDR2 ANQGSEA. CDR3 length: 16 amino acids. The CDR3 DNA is TGCAGCGTTGAAGAACTAGCGGGCAGCTCCTACAATGAGCAGTTCTTC. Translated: CSVEELAGSSYNEQFF.

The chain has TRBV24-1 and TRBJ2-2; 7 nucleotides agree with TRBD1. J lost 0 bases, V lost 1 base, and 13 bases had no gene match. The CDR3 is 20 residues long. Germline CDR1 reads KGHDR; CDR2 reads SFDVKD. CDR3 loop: CATSDFSLPWDSSNTGELFF. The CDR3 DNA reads TGTGCCACCAGTGATTTCTCCCTGCCTTGGGACAGCTCGAACACCGGGGAGCTGTTTTTT.

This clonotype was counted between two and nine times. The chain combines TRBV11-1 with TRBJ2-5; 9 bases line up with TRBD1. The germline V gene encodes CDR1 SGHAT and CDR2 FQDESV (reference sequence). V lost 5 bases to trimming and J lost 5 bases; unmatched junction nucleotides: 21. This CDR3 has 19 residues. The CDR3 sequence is CASSSKTGTGLDFRETQYF. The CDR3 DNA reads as TGTGCCAGCAGCAGTAAGACCGGGACAGGGCTTGATTTTCGGGAGACCCAGTACTTC.

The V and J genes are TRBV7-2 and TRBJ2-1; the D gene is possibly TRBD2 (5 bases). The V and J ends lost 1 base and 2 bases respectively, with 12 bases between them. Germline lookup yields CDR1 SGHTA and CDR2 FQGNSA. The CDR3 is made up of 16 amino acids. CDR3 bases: TGTGCCAGCAGCTTAGGTGACGGACTTGCCTACAATGAGCAGTTCTTC. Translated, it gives CASSLGDGLAYNEQFF.

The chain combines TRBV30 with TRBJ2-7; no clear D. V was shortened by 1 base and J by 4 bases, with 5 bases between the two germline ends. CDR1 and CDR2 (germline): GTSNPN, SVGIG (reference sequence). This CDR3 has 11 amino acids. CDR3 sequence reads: CAWSGLYEQYF. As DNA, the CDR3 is TGTGCCTGGAGTGGCCTTTACGAGCAGTACTTC.

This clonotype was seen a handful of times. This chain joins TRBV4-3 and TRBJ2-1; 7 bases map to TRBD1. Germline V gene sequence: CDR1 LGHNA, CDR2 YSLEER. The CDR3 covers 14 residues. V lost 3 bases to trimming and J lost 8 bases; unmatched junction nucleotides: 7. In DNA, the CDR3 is TGCGCCAGCAGCCATGAGGGGGCTGGGGATGAGCAGTTCTTC. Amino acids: CASSHEGAGDEQFF.

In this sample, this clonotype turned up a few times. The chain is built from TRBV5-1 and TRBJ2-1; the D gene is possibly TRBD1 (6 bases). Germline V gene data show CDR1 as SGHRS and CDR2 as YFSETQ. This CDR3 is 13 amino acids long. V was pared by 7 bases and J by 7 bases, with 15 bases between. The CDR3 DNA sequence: TGCGCCAGCGCCAACCGAAGGGGGAATGAGCAGTTCTTC. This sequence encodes CASANRRGNEQFF.

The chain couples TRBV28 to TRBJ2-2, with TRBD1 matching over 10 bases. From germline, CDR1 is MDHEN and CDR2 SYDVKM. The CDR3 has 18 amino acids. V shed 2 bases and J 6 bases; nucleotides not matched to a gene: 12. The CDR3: CASSLVGFQGQGSGELFF. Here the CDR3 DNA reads TGTGCCAGCAGTTTAGTGGGATTCCAGGGACAGGGGTCCGGGGAGCTGTTTTTT.

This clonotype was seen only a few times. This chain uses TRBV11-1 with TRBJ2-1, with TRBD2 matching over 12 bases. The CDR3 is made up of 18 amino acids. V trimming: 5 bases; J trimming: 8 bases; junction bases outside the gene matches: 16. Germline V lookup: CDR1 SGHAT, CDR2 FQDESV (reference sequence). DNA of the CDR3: TGTGCCAGCAGCCTCCCCTTACGACTAGCGGGAGTTATTCATGAGCAGTTCTTC. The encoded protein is CASSLPLRLAGVIHEQFF. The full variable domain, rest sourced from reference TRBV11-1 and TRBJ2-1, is EAEVAQSPRYKITEKSQAVAFWCDPISGHATLYWYRQILGQGPELLVQFQDESVVDDSQLPKDRFSAERLKGVDSTLKIQPAELGDSAMYLCASSLPLRLAGVIHEQFFGPGTRLTVL.

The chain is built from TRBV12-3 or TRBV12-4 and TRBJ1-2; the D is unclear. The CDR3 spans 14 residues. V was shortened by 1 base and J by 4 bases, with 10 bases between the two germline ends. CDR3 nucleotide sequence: TGTGCCAGCAGTTTAGGGGCAGCTCGCTATGGCTACACCTTC. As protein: CASSLGAARYGYTF.

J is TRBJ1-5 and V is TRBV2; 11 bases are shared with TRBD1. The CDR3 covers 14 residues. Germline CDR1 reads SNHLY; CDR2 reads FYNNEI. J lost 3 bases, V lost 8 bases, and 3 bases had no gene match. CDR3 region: CASRDRGINQPQHF. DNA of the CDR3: TGTGCCAGCCGGGACAGGGGGATCAATCAGCCCCAGCATTTT. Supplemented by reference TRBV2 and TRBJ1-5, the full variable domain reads EPEVTQTPSHQVTQMGQEVILRCVPISNHLYFYWYRQILGQKVEFLVSFYNNEISEKSEIFDDQFSVERPDGSNFTLKIRSTKLEDSAMYFCASRDRGINQPQHFGDGTRLSIL.

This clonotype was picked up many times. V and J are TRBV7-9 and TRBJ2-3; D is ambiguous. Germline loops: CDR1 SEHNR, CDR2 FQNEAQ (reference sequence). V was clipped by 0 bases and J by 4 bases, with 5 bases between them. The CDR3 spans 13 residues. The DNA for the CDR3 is TGTGCCAGCAGCTTAGCGGCTGCAGATACGCAGTATTTT. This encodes CASSLAAADTQYF. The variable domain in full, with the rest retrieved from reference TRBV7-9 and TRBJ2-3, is DTGVSQNPRHKITKRGQNVTFRCDPISEHNRLYWYRQTLGQGPEFLTYFQNEAQLEKSRLLSDRFSAERPKGSFSTLEIQRTEQGDSAMYLCASSLAAADTQYFGPGTRLTVL.

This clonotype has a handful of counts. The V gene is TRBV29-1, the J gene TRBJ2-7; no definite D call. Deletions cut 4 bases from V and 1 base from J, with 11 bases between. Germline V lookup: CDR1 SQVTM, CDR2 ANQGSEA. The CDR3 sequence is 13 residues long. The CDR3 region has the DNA TGCAGCGTTGTGAGTTCCTGGTCCTACGAGCAGTACTTC. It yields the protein CSVVSSWSYEQYF.

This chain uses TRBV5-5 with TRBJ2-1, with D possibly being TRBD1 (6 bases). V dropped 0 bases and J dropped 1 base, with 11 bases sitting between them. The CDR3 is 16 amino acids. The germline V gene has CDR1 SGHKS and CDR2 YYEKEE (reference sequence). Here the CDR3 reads CASSLARDTSYNEQFF. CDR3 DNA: TGTGCCAGCAGCTTGGCCCGGGACACATCCTACAATGAGCAGTTCTTC.

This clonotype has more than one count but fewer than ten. DNA of the CDR3: TGTGCCAGTAGTATAGCCTCGGCAGGGGCAGCCAAAAACATTCAGTACTTC. It translates to CASSIASAGAAKNIQYF. The V call is TRBV19, the J call TRBJ2-4, with D maybe TRBD1 (6 bases). Trimming took off 1 base at V and 0 bases at J, with 13 bases between the two ends. The CDR3 is 17 residues long. CDR1 is LNHDA, CDR2 SQIVND, per germline (reference sequence).

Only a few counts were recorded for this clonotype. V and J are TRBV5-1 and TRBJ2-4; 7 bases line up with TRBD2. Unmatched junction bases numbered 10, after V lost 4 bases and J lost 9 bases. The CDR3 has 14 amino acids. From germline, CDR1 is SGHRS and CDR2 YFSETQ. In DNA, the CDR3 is TGCGCCAGCAGCCACGGGACGGGGGGAAGCATTCAGTACTTC. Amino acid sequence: CASSHGTGGSIQYF.

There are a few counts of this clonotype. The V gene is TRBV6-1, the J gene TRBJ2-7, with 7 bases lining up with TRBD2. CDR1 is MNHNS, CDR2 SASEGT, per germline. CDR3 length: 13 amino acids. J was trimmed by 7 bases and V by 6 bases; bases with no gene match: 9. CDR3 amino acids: CASRQPPGGEQYF. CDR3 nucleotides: TGTGCCAGCAGGCAACCCCCGGGGGGTGAGCAGTACTTC.

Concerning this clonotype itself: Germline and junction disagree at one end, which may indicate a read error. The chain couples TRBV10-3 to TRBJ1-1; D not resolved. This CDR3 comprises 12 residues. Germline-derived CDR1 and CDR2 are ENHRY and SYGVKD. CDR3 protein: CATADYLTGAFF. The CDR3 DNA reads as TGTGCCACCGCGGACTATTTGACTGGAGCTTTCTTT.

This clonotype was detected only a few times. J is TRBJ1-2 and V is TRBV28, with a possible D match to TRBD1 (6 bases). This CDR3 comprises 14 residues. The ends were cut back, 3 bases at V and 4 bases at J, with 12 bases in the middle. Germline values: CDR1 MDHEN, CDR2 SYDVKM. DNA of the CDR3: TGTGCCAGCAGTTTTGGACAGACAATCTATGGCTACACCTTC. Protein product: CASSFGQTIYGYTF.

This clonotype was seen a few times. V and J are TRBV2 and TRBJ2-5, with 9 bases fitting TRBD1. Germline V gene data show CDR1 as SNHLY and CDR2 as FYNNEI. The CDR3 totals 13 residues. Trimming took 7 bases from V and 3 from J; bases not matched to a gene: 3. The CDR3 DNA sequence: TGTGCCAGCATGGGGACAGGGAAAGAGACCCAGTACTTC. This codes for CASMGTGKETQYF. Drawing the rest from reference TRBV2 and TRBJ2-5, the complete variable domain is EPEVTQTPSHQVTQMGQEVILRCVPISNHLYFYWYRQILGQKVEFLVSFYNNEISEKSEIFDDQFSVERPDGSNFTLKIRSTKLEDSAMYFCASMGTGKETQYFGPGTRLLVL.

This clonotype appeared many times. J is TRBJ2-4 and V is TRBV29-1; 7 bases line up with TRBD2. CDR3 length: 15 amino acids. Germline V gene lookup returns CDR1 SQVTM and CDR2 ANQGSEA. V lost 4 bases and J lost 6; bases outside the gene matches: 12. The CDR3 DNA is TGCAGCGTTGGCCCTGATGGGGGGAGGGGAAACATTCAGTACTTC. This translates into CSVGPDGGRGNIQYF.

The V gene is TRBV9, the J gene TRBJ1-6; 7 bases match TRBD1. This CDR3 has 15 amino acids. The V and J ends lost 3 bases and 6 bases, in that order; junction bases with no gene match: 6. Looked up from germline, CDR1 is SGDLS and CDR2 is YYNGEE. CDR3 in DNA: TGTGCCAGCAGCGCTCCGGGACAGACTAATTCACCCCTCCACTTT. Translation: CASSAPGQTNSPLHF.